This is a list of T cell receptor beta chains from one sample in a study of cytomegalovirus exposure and HLA in healthy donors. TCRdb's table, derived via immunoSEQ multiplex PCR, lists solely in-frame clones and lacks some. The table lists roughly 150,000 clones, about two thirds of them singletons. The sample comprised PBMCs. The receptors originated from a man in his fifties or sixties in good health and CMV-seronegative. Both conserved end residues are trimmed from each CDR3.

V gene,J gene,CDR3 protein
TRBV28,TRBJ1-1,ASSLSGTGYTEAF
TRBV28,TRBJ2-1,ASSLIRGTSGRANEQF
TRBV27,TRBJ1-3,ASSLSMTAGRSGNTIY
TRBV30,TRBJ1-1,AYQGLGYTEAF